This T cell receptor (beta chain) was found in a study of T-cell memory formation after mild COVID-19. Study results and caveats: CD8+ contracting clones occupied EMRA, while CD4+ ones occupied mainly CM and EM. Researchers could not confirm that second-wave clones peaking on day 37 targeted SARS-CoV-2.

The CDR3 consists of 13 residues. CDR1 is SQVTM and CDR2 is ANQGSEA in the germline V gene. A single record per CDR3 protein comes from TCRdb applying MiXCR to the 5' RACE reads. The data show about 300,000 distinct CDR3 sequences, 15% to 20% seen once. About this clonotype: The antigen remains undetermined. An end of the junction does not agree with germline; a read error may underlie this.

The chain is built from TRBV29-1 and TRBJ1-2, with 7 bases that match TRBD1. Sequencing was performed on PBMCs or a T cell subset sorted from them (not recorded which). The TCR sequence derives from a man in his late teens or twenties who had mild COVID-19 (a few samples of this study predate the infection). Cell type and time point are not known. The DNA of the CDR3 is TGCAGCGTTGAGATGGGGTGGGACAGCATCGTGTTCTTC. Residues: CSVEMGWDSIVFF.